This entry features one T cell receptor beta chain sequence. No antigen is known for it. Within one base of it there is no much larger clone, and no base qualities were kept. TCR CDR3 regions were amplified from genomic DNA by multiplex PCR using the deep immunoSEQ assay. Extracted genomic DNA from each cell subset was spread evenly across all wells of several immunoSEQ 96-well plates, with each plate serving as a replicate. For sorted subsets, each replicate PCR was loaded with 150 to 250 ng genomic DNA, equivalent to some 27,000 T cell genomes. Purified libraries were quantified with a Qubit 3.0 fluorometer, sized on a Bioanalyzer 2100, and re-quantified with the KAPA Library Quantification kit. A separate single-read 150-cycle Illumina NextSeq 550 flow cell was used to sequence each immunoSEQ 96-well plate. Turning to the authors' computational methods: The immunoSEQ output contained only junctional sequences without quality scores, so filtering could not match that applied to full-length reads. Sequences were annotated with PyIR, a Python wrapper for IgBLAST v1.9, and V/J genes and CDR3 were assigned using IMGT germline references. Reads were removed for weak V/J assignments (E-value above 1e-6), missing CDR3, stop codons, out-of-frame junctions, or ambiguous translated residues. V3J clonotypes were defined as sequences sharing the same inferred V gene, J gene, and CDR3 amino acid sequence. The percentage overlap between two repertoires was calculated by dividing the number of shared unique clonotypes by the size of the smaller repertoire. Repertoire richness was assessed with RTK rarefaction, the Chao1 estimator, and Recon v2.1 estimates of unobserved clonotypes. OLGA was used to compute generation probabilities for all TCRbeta clonotypes that the gDNA method yielded from a few donors. Drawn from immuneACCESS, this table holds only the in-frame rearrangements with V and J called that TCRdb kept. Clones are partly lost; checked studies trace under half to an unresolved V gene and leave the rest unexplained. The V and J calls and clone size were taken over from that table, and D and trimming were inferred from the DNA. The sample table holds about 680,000 clones, of which around 92% were seen once. The ten largest account for approximately 24% of the sample.

For the CD8 naive samples, CD45RO-negative cells were positively selected for CCR7, yielding a CD45RA+CCR7+ population from which TemRA cells were excluded. The donors were healthy, HIV-negative adults with no recently reported acute infections or vaccinations. Every donor was a Caucasian adult living in Nashville, Tennessee, USA. Blood was obtained by leukapheresis, after which PBMCs were separated by Ficoll-Histopaque density gradient centrifugation and cryopreserved in liquid nitrogen vapor phase. Analytical flow cytometry was used to check the purity and quantity of each magnetically sorted T cell population. Each sorted fraction had its genomic DNA isolated and then quantified by UV absorbance on a Nanodrop 2000c. From its cysteine to its phenylalanine, the CDR3 spans 15 amino acids. Of the read, only the CDR3 DNA is kept; its 45 bases are in frame from base 1. Reading the germline V gene gives CDR1 ENHRY and CDR2 SYGVKD. V was cut back by 7 bases and J by 2 bases, leaving a gap of 18 bases between them.

The sample originates from a study of shared clonotypes between healthy human individuals (dated by TCRdb to 2018 to 2021). About the investigation overall: Two women and a few men aged 18 to 49 years were included in the cohort. Blood TCR repertoires of about five healthy adults were deeply sequenced to estimate repertoire size and the extent of clonotype sharing between individuals. To increase sequencing depth and limit assay-specific biases, TCR repertoire library preparation and sequencing were carried out by different laboratories using diverse techniques. Leukapheresis yielded between about 0.9 and 8.9 billion PBMCs per donor. For each donor, three plates each were used for CD4 naive and CD4 memory, two plates were used for CD8 naive, and one plate was used for CD8 memory.

General study outcomes and caveats: Sampling was restricted to blood, and TCR repertoires in tissue are likely to differ from TCR repertoires in blood. Pairwise subsampling led to the expectation that sequencing depth would affect the degree of clonotype sharing among donors. Even with the large sequencing depth, rarefaction of the sorted-subset datasets indicated that sequencing was incomplete. Across four donors, about 4.5% of naive CD4, around 3.5% of naive CD8, under 2.5% of memory CD4, and roughly 0.41% of memory CD8 clonotypes were shared. Naive subsets generally had larger estimated clonotype richness than memory subsets. Because the study included only a small number of donors, the genetic and exposure-history diversity represented was limited. Clonotypes shared by all four sorted-subset donors showed higher generation probabilities than non-shared clonotypes.

The receptor comes from a man aged 25-45 years in good health. Here the chain combines TRBV10-3 and TRBJ2-7; the D region possibly corresponds to TRBD1 (5 bases align). Sequenced material: naive CD8+ T cells sorted from blood. Sample cell subset or site, as interpreted from the label and publication: CD45RA+CCR7+. The DNA sequence reads TGTGCCATCAAACAGGACCCGCACAAAACCTACGAGCAGTACTTC. Its translation is CAIKQDPHKTYEQYF.